What follows are 19 T cell receptor beta chains derived from one specimen sequenced in a study of cytomegalovirus exposure and HLA in healthy donors. PCR was performed using 60 Vbeta and 13 Jbeta primers. Assay used: immunoSEQ multiplex PCR; TCRdb lists only in-frame clones, some missing. The sample lists 95,000 to 150,000 clones; around 74% were seen once. The sequenced sample was PBMCs. The source is a man aged 55 to 69 in good health and CMV-seropositive.

This rearrangement joins TRBV6-1 to TRBJ1-5, with a tentative D call TRBD1 (5 bases). Trimming stripped 1 base from V and 0 bases from J, with 16 bases between. CDR3 length: 18 residues. Germline CDR1 is MNHNS and CDR2 is SASEGT. The CDR3 region is CASSEGWLAGGSNQPQHF. In DNA, the CDR3 is TGTGCCAGCAGTGAAGGTTGGCTTGCCGGGGGTAGCAATCAGCCCCAGCATTTT.

In this sample, this clone turned up once. CDR3 DNA sequence: TGTGCCAGCAGCCGACAGGGTGATGAAGCTTTCTTT. Protein: CASSRQGDEAFF. The chain uses TRBV7-9 and TRBJ1-1; TRBD1 aligns across 7 bases. The V and J ends lost 5 bases and 7 bases, in that order; junction bases with no gene match: 4. The CDR3 has 12 residues. Per the germline V gene, CDR1 is SEHNR and CDR2 is FQNEAQ (reference sequence).

The rearrangement uses TRBV7-6 and TRBJ2-1; possibly TRBD2 for D (7 bases). Germline loops: CDR1 SGHVS, CDR2 FNYEAQ. The CDR3 has 16 amino acids. Trimming removed 9 bases at V and 7 bases at J, with 25 bases between. The CDR3, as DNA: TGTGCCAGGGAGAAGGGGGGGGCCCCACACGGGAATGAGCAGTTCTTC. Translating gives CAREKGGAPHGNEQFF.

This clone was seen ten or more times. The CDR3, as DNA: TGCGCCAGCAGCCAAGTTACAGGGGTCAATGAGCAGTTCTTC. It yields the protein CASSQVTGVNEQFF. The chain combines TRBV4-1 with TRBJ2-1; 7 nucleotides align to TRBD1. CDR3 length: 14 residues. Losses at the gene ends were 1 base for V and 6 bases for J; bases not matched to a gene: 3. The germline V gene has CDR1 MGHRA and CDR2 YSYEKL.

The rearrangement joins TRBV19 to TRBJ2-7; TRBD1 matches 7 bases. The CDR3 totals 19 residues. Germline CDR1 reads LNHDA; CDR2 reads SQIVND (reference sequence). Trimming cost V 3 bases and J 3 bases; bases outside gene matches: 20. CDR3 DNA: TGTGCCAGTAGTATCCGATCCCGGGACAGCTTCTTTAACCACTACGAGCAGTACTTC. As protein: CASSIRSRDSFFNHYEQYF.

This clone was counted a few times. The V and J genes are TRBV11-2 and TRBJ2-3, with D perhaps TRBD2 (5 bases). Per germline, CDR1 SGHAT and CDR2 FQNNGV. The V and J ends lost 5 bases and 1 base respectively, with 13 bases between them. CDR3 size: 15 residues. The CDR3 DNA is TGTGCCAGCAGCCCCAGGAGGAGTGGCACAGATACGCAGTATTTT. This translates into CASSPRRSGTDTQYF.

This rearrangement joins TRBV7-3 to TRBJ2-2; possible D gene TRBD2, 6 bases. The V gene lost 1 base and the J gene lost 8 bases, with 14 bases spanning the gap. Germline CDR1 and CDR2: SGHTA and FQGTGA. CDR3 length: 15 residues. The DNA for the CDR3 is TGTGCCAGCAGCTTAAACCGGGACTCGTCGGGGGAGCTGTTTTTT. Residues: CASSLNRDSSGELFF.

V gene TRBV5-1 combines with J gene TRBJ2-2, with D perhaps TRBD2 (5 bases). The germline gives CDR1 SGHRS, CDR2 YFSETQ. This CDR3 is built from 15 residues. The ends were cut back, 6 bases at V and 6 bases at J, with 18 bases in the middle. The DNA of the CDR3 is TGCGCCAGCACGCTACGGGTGGGGAGTGCCGGGGAGCTGTTTTTT. Translated: CASTLRVGSAGELFF.

CDR3 sequence reads: CACFGTGRQTQYF. The CDR3 DNA reads as TGTGCCTGTTTTGGGACAGGGAGACAGACCCAGTACTTC. The chain employs TRBV28 and TRBJ2-5; TRBD1 agrees at 9 bases. V was pared by 11 bases and J by 6 bases, with 10 bases of the junction left unmatched. CDR1 MDHEN and CDR2 SYDVKM come from the germline V gene. This CDR3 is built from 13 residues.

The V call is TRBV7-6, the J call TRBJ1-4, with 8 bases aligning to TRBD1. Losses at the gene ends were 5 bases for V and 3 bases for J; bases not matched to a gene: 8. CDR1 SGHVS and CDR2 FNYEAQ come from the germline V gene. The CDR3 has 16 amino acids. The DNA of the CDR3 is TGTGCCAGCAGCGAACTCCCGGGACAGGCTAATGAAAAACTGTTTTTT. Translated, it gives CASSELPGQANEKLFF.

This clone was recorded a few times. This chain connects TRBV2 to TRBJ1-1; 8 bases agree with TRBD1. Germline trimming cut 5 bases from V and 8 bases from J; bases unmatched to any gene: 4. The CDR3 runs to 12 residues. The germline V gene has CDR1 SNHLY and CDR2 FYNNEI. The CDR3 reads CASSLDRGEAFF. Written as DNA, the CDR3 is TGTGCCAGCAGTTTAGACAGGGGAGAAGCTTTCTTT.

The V gene is TRBV6-5, the J gene TRBJ2-7, with D tentatively TRBD2 (5 bases). V gave up 5 bases and J gave up 0 bases, with 11 bases separating them. CDR1 and CDR2 from the germline V gene are MNHEY and SVGAGI. The CDR3 consists of 14 residues. The DNA for the CDR3 is TGTGCCAGCAGTGCGACTGGGAGCTCCTACGAGCAGTACTTC. This translates into CASSATGSSYEQYF.

The rearrangement links TRBV18 to TRBJ1-2; 7 nucleotides match TRBD1. With V trimmed by 6 bases and J by 9 bases, 10 bases remained unmatched. From germline, CDR1 is KGHSH and CDR2 LQKENI. This CDR3 contains 13 residues. The CDR3 reads CASSPGGGVRYTF. The CDR3 DNA reads as TGTGCCAGCTCCCCAGGGGGAGGGGTACGCTACACCTTC.

The genes are TRBV10-2 and TRBJ2-1; 11 bases align to TRBD2. Germline CDR1 reads WSHSY; CDR2 reads SAAADI. The CDR3 covers 18 residues. After removal of 6 bases from V and 7 bases from J, the junction contained 17 bases not matched to a gene. The chain's CDR3 is CASSKRTSGWGAGNEQFF. The CDR3 coding sequence is TGCGCCAGCAGCAAACGGACTAGCGGGTGGGGTGCGGGGAATGAGCAGTTCTTC.

V gene TRBV7-9 combines with J gene TRBJ2-3, with D maybe TRBD2 (5 bases). V lost 5 bases to trimming and J lost 2 bases, with 14 bases between them. This CDR3 has 15 residues. Germline assignment: CDR1 SEHNR and CDR2 FQNEAQ (reference sequence). CDR3 region: CASSPLQRHTDTQYF. DNA for the CDR3: TGTGCCAGCAGCCCCCTCCAGCGGCACACAGATACGCAGTATTTT.

This clone was seen more than once but under ten times. The chain links TRBV7-9 to TRBJ1-4; 9 positions agree with TRBD1. Germline CDR1 is SEHNR and CDR2 is FQNEAQ (reference sequence). The CDR3 is 18 residues long. Trimming at V came to 1 base and at J to 0 bases, leaving 6 bases not matched to a gene. In DNA form, the CDR3 reads TGTGCCAGCAGCTTAGGGTGGGACAGGGACGCAACTAATGAAAAACTGTTTTTT. This translates into CASSLGWDRDATNEKLFF.

To note about this clone: Germline and junction disagree at one end, which may indicate a read error. The CDR3 region is CSSSLISSGANVLTF. As DNA, the CDR3 is TGTTCCAGCAGCTTGATCAGCTCTGGGGCCAACGTCCTGACTTTC. V and J are TRBV7-9 and TRBJ2-6; D remains unclear. From germline, CDR1 is SEHNR and CDR2 FQNEAQ (reference sequence). The CDR3 has 15 amino acids. Full variable domain (outside the CDR3, taken from reference TRBV7-9 and TRBJ2-6): DTGVSQNPRHKITKRGQNVTFRCDPISEHNRLYWYRQTLGQGPEFLTYFQNEAQLEKSRLLSDRFSAERPKGSFSTLEIQRTEQGDSAMYLCSSSLISSGANVLTFGAGSRLTVL.

The rearrangement links TRBV19 to TRBJ2-1; the D gene is possibly TRBD2 (7 bases). Trimming took off 6 bases at V and 3 bases at J, with 15 bases between the two ends. Germline V lookup: CDR1 LNHDA, CDR2 SQIVND (reference sequence). The CDR3 is 15 residues long. CDR3 coding DNA: TGTGCCAGTAGGCCGAGGGGGACTAACTACAATGAGCAGTTCTTC. Translated, it gives CASRPRGTNYNEQFF. Variable domain in full (rest from reference TRBV19 and TRBJ2-1): DGGITQSPKYLFRKEGQNVTLSCEQNLNHDAMYWYRQDPGQGLRLIYYSQIVNDFQKGDIAEGYSVSREKKESFPLTVTSAQKNPTAFYLCASRPRGTNYNEQFFGPGTRLTVL.

The rearrangement uses TRBV5-4 and TRBJ1-3, with TRBD1 as a possible D gene (5 bases). Germline V CDR1 and CDR2: SGHNT, YYREEE (reference sequence). CDR3 size: 14 residues. V was pared by 4 bases and J by 0 bases, with 8 bases between. The CDR3 sequence is CASSLDTSGNTIYF. DNA for the CDR3: TGTGCCAGCAGCCTGGACACCTCTGGAAACACCATATATTTT. The full variable domain, with the rest looked up from reference TRBV5-4 and TRBJ1-3, is ETGVTQSPTHLIKTRGQQVTLRCSSQSGHNTVSWYQQALGQGPQFIFQYYREEENGRGNFPPRFSGLQFPNYSSELNVNALELDDSALYLCASSLDTSGNTIYFGEGSWLTVV.